One sample yielded the 12 T cell receptor beta chains listed below, sequenced in a study of identical twins. TCRdb called the 5' RACE reads again in MiXCR, with one record for every CDR3 protein. Of 450,000 to 650,000 distinct CDR3 sequences listed, just under 10% are singletons. Another study also made use of these data, one on yellow fever vaccine responses in identical twins.

Sequenced sample: PBMCs. All receptors come from a woman aged 18-29 years in good health.

This clonotype has a handful of counts. The CDR3 region is CASSLSIQRADGTQYF. The CDR3 DNA follows: TGTGCCAGCAGTTTATCGATACAAAGGGCAGACGGGACCCAGTACTTC. This sequence joins TRBV27 and TRBJ2-5; D unclear. CDR3 size: 16 residues. Trimming shortened V by 0 bases and J by 7 bases, and 18 bases separated the two germline ends. Germline V gene lookup returns CDR1 MNHEY and CDR2 SMNVEV (reference sequence).

The gene calls are TRBV28 and TRBJ1-1; D possibly corresponds to TRBD1 (5 bases). The CDR3 contains 13 residues. V lost 7 bases, J lost 3 bases, and 12 bases lay in between. From germline, CDR1 is MDHEN and CDR2 SYDVKM. The CDR3 region has the DNA TGTGCCAGCATCCCTGGGGGGGACACTGAAGCTTTCTTT. Its protein is CASIPGGDTEAFF.

This clonotype appeared many times. The rearrangement links TRBV3-1 to TRBJ2-3; 10 bases fit TRBD2. This CDR3 has 16 amino acids. CDR1 LGHDT and CDR2 YNNKEL come from the germline V gene (reference sequence). V shed 4 bases and J 3 bases; nucleotides not matched to a gene: 7. The CDR3 is CASSLSGRAGTDTQYF. The CDR3 nucleotides read TGTGCCAGCAGCCTCAGCGGGAGGGCCGGGACAGATACGCAGTATTTT.

There are many counts of this clonotype. V gene TRBV4-2 combines with J gene TRBJ2-2, with no clear D. V was trimmed by 4 bases and J by 3 bases, leaving 12 bases between them. The CDR3 has 15 amino acids. Germline V gene data show CDR1 as LGHNA and CDR2 as YNFKEQ. CDR3 nucleotide sequence: TGTGCCAGCAGCCTATCGACCCAGGACACCGGGGAGCTGTTTTTT. This translates into CASSLSTQDTGELFF.

This clonotype was seen ten or more times. The chain links TRBV12-3 or TRBV12-4 to TRBJ1-1; the D is unclear. The CDR3 is 15 amino acids. The V end was cut by 4 bases, the J end by 1 base, with 13 bases between. CDR3 sequence (DNA): TGTGCCAGCAGTTCAGTATTAGGCGAGAACACTGAAGCTTTCTTT. This codes for CASSSVLGENTEAFF.

The table lists this clonotype with many counts. The chain combines TRBV4-3 with TRBJ2-7; D is undetermined. Germline CDR1 LGHNA, CDR2 YSLEER. Trimming removed 0 bases at V and 7 bases at J, with 10 bases between. This CDR3 is 13 amino acids long. CDR3 amino acids: CASSQELAWEQYF. The CDR3 DNA sequence: TGCGCCAGCAGCCAAGAACTGGCATGGGAGCAGTACTTC.

This clonotype was seen only a few times. V and J are TRBV2 and TRBJ2-2; D remains unclear. Trimming shortened V by 6 bases and J by 1 base, and 6 bases separated the two germline ends. Germline V gene lookup returns CDR1 SNHLY and CDR2 FYNNEI. The CDR3 runs 13 residues. CDR3 nucleotide sequence: TGTGCCAGCAGACAACAGAACACCGGGGAGCTGTTTTTT. Translated: CASRQQNTGELFF.

This clonotype was seen ten or more times. The chain links TRBV15 to TRBJ2-7; no clear D. V was cut by 3 bases and J by 6 bases, with 9 bases left in between. Germline CDR1 LNHNV, CDR2 YYDKDF (reference sequence). The CDR3 contains 12 residues. CDR3 DNA: TGTGCCACCAGCAGTGCAAGTACCGAGCAGTACTTC. This gives the protein CATSSASTEQYF.

In its sample, this clonotype was seen many times. The V call is TRBV12-3 or TRBV12-4, the J call TRBJ2-1; 8 positions match TRBD2. The CDR3 spans 15 residues. V was pared by 4 bases and J by 5 bases, with 7 bases of the junction left unmatched. The CDR3 region is CASSSGTSFDNEQFF. The CDR3 nucleotides read TGTGCCAGCAGTTCCGGGACTAGTTTCGACAATGAGCAGTTCTTC.

This clonotype was detected many times. Germline is not matched at one junction end, which may reflect a read error. The V call is TRBV12-3 or TRBV12-4, the J call TRBJ2-1, with TRBD2 matching 10 bases. The CDR3 covers 14 residues. The CDR3 region has the DNA TGTGCCAGCAGATTAGCGGGGGGTAGGGATGAGCAGTTCTTC. It encodes CASRLAGGRDEQFF.

This clonotype was observed a handful of times. This chain joins TRBV18 and TRBJ2-5; 9 nucleotides agree with TRBD1. The CDR3 covers 14 residues. J gave up 5 bases and V 8 bases, and 9 bases lay outside the gene matches. Germline CDR1 and CDR2: KGHSH and LQKENI. DNA of the CDR3: TGTGCCAGCGCTACGGGACAGGGAACGGAGACCCAGTACTTC. Encoded protein: CASATGQGTETQYF. Using reference TRBV18 and TRBJ2-5 for the parts outside the CDR3, the full variable domain is NAGVMQNPRHLVRRRGQEARLRCSPMKGHSHVYWYRQLPEEGLKFMVYLQKENIIDESGMPKERFSAEFPKEGPSILRIQQVVRGDSAAYFCASATGQGTETQYFGPGTRLLVL.

This clonotype was counted ten times or more. The V gene is TRBV20-1, the J gene TRBJ2-5; 11 bases fit TRBD2. The junction had 4 bases not matched to a gene; V was cut back by 4 bases and J by 0 bases. The CDR3 sequence is 15 residues long. Germline-derived CDR1 and CDR2 are DFQATT and SNEGSKA (reference sequence). The CDR3 region is CSATPSGRYQETQYF. The CDR3, as DNA: TGCAGTGCTACCCCTAGCGGGAGGTACCAAGAGACCCAGTACTTC.